Below are 18 T cell receptor beta chains sequenced from a single sample in a study of OX40 agonist ivuxolimab in advanced cancers. Sequenced by immunoSEQ multiplex PCR; TCRdb stores in-frame clones only, minus some. The sample includes 45,000 to 60,000 clones, 83% of them seen just once. The specimen comprised CD4+ or CD8+ T cells sorted from blood, sampled in a trial of the OX40 agonist ivuxolimab. Source of these receptors: an adult with an advanced solid tumor such as melanoma, head and neck, liver or kidney cancer.

The chain recombines TRBV5-4 with TRBJ1-2, with D possibly being TRBD1 (6 bases). V was cut by 3 bases and J by 8 bases, with 17 bases left in between. Germline-derived CDR1 and CDR2 are SGHNT and YYREEE (reference sequence). This CDR3 contains 14 residues. Here the CDR3 DNA reads TGTGCCAGCAGCTCTGTGGGTACAGGGACCGGCTACACCTTC. This codes for CASSSVGTGTGYTF.

This chain connects TRBV19 to TRBJ1-2; 7 nucleotides line up with TRBD1. With 5 bases clipped from V and 2 bases from J, the junction kept 5 bases outside the gene matches. Germline CDR1 is LNHDA and CDR2 is SQIVND (reference sequence). The CDR3 contains 14 residues. CDR3 residues: CASSDRDRNYGYTF. The DNA of the CDR3 is TGTGCCAGTAGTGACCGGGACAGAAACTATGGCTACACCTTC.

The DNA for the CDR3 is TGTGCCAGCAGTTACTCGGACAGGGGCTACACCTTC. Protein: CASSYSDRGYTF. V and J are TRBV6-6 and TRBJ1-2; TRBD1 matches 7 bases. The CDR3 is 12 amino acids. The germline gives CDR1 MNHNY, CDR2 SVGAGI (reference sequence). V trimming: 0 bases; J trimming: 8 bases; junction bases outside the gene matches: 0.

The chain has TRBV30 and TRBJ2-6; D gene ambiguous. The CDR3 runs to 12 residues. Trimming took 8 bases from V and 1 from J, leaving 6 bases between them. Germline assignment: CDR1 GTSNPN and CDR2 SVGIG (reference sequence). The CDR3 spells CAESSGANVLTF. For the CDR3, the DNA is TGTGCCGAATCTTCTGGGGCCAACGTCCTGACTTTC.

This clone was counted between two and nine times. The sample carries other DNA sequences with the same CDR3. V gene TRBV9 combines with J gene TRBJ2-1; weak D call: TRBD1 (6 bases). The CDR3 consists of 15 residues. Trimming left V 0 bases short and J 5 bases short, with 12 bases between. Germline V CDR1 and CDR2: SGDLS, YYNGEE. In DNA form, the CDR3 reads TGTGCCAGCAGCGTAGGAGGCACAGGGAACAATGAGCAGTTCTTC. This gives the protein CASSVGGTGNNEQFF.

This chain uses TRBV6-7 with TRBJ2-7; D call uncertain. TRBV6-7 carries the ORF label, with uncertain function. CDR3 length equals 15 residues. V was pared by 0 bases and J by 2 bases, with 11 bases between. The CDR3 DNA reads as TGTGCCAGCAGTTACTCGGTTAGCTGCACCTACGAGCAGTACTTC. Amino acids: CASSYSVSCTYEQYF.

V gene TRBV2 combines with J gene TRBJ2-3; possible D gene TRBD2, 5 bases. There are 14 residues in the CDR3. Germline loops: CDR1 SNHLY, CDR2 FYNNEI. Trimming stripped 6 bases from V and 2 bases from J, with 12 bases between. In DNA, the CDR3 is TGTGCCAGCAGCATCGGAGGACTCACAGATACGCAGTATTTT. Protein: CASSIGGLTDTQYF.

This chain connects TRBV30 to TRBJ2-2, with no clear D. The V and J ends lost 4 bases and 0 bases respectively, with 12 bases between them. The CDR3 length is 15 residues. Germline V gene sequence: CDR1 GTSNPN, CDR2 SVGIG (reference sequence). CDR3 nucleotide sequence: TGTGCCTGGAAAATTCAGGCTACGAACACCGGGGAGCTGTTTTTT. Translated, it gives CAWKIQATNTGELFF.

The chain combines TRBV6-1 with TRBJ2-1; weak D call: TRBD2 (6 bases). The CDR3 length is 16 residues. Trimming took 4 bases from V and 0 from J, leaving 13 bases between them. In germline, CDR1 is MNHNS, CDR2 SASEGT. The CDR3 spells CASSGGLSRSYNEQFF. In nucleotides, the CDR3 is TGTGCCAGCAGTGGCGGACTATCGCGCTCCTACAATGAGCAGTTCTTC.

The chain links TRBV6-1 to TRBJ1-1, with D unresolved. This CDR3 has 15 amino acids. Trimming shortened V by 1 base and J by 8 bases, and 17 bases separated the two germline ends. Germline V lookup: CDR1 MNHNS, CDR2 SASEGT. For the CDR3, the DNA is TGTGCCAGCAGTGAAGGTGGGCCCCAGGAGGTCGAAGCTTTCTTT. Protein sequence: CASSEGGPQEVEAFF.

The chain employs TRBV5-1 and TRBJ2-5, with TRBD2 matching over 12 bases. The germline CDR1 and CDR2 sequences are SGHRS and YFSETQ. The CDR3 spans 16 residues. Unmatched junction bases numbered 5, after V lost 4 bases and J lost 1 base. CDR3 in DNA: TGCGCCAGCAGCACCGGACTAGCGGGGACCCAAGAGACCCAGTACTTC. It is translated as CASSTGLAGTQETQYF.

This clone was recorded once. V usage is TRBV19 and J usage is TRBJ2-4; 8 bases are a match to TRBD2. Germline CDR1 is LNHDA and CDR2 is SQIVND (reference sequence). With V trimmed by 4 bases and J by 7 bases, 12 bases remained unmatched. This CDR3 is 16 amino acids long. CDR3 region: CASSRTREGGRNIQYF. The CDR3 DNA reads TGTGCCAGTAGTAGGACCCGGGAGGGGGGAAGGAACATTCAGTACTTC. Supplemented by reference TRBV19 and TRBJ2-4, the full variable domain reads DGGITQSPKYLFRKEGQNVTLSCEQNLNHDAMYWYRQDPGQGLRLIYYSQIVNDFQKGDIAEGYSVSREKKESFPLTVTSAQKNPTAFYLCASSRTREGGRNIQYFGAGTRLSVL.

Written as DNA, the CDR3 is TGTGCCAGCAGCCCTCGAGACTCCTACACTGAAGCTTTCTTT. It is translated as CASSPRDSYTEAFF. The V call is TRBV9, the J call TRBJ1-1; D uncertain. The CDR3 contains 14 residues. The germline V and J ends were trimmed by 4 bases and 3 bases, with 13 bases remaining between them. The V gene's germline CDR1 is SGDLS and CDR2 YYNGEE.

This chain joins TRBV5-1 and TRBJ2-5; maybe TRBD2 (5 bases). Germline loops: CDR1 SGHRS, CDR2 YFSETQ. This CDR3 is built from 15 residues. V dropped 2 bases and J dropped 5 bases, with 16 bases sitting between them. CDR3 protein: CASSFLGQRAETQYF. The CDR3 coding sequence is TGCGCCAGCAGCTTCCTCGGCCAGAGGGCGGAGACCCAGTACTTC.

In nucleotides, the CDR3 is TGTGCCAGTAGAACCCCCATAGGGGGGAACTATGGCTACACCTTC. Translated: CASRTPIGGNYGYTF. The V gene is TRBV19, the J gene TRBJ1-2; perhaps TRBD1 as D (6 bases). The V gene lost 6 bases and the J gene lost 2 bases, with 16 bases spanning the gap. Germline CDR1 reads LNHDA; CDR2 reads SQIVND (reference sequence). CDR3 length: 15 amino acids.

The chain carries TRBV6-6 and TRBJ2-5; D is perhaps TRBD2 (6 bases). V lost 7 bases to trimming and J lost 5 bases, with 17 bases between them. This CDR3 region has 14 residues. The V gene's germline CDR1 is MNHNY and CDR2 SVGAGI (reference sequence). The CDR3 loop reads CASTLTGVMETQYF. In DNA form, the CDR3 reads TGTGCCAGCACACTAACGGGGGTGATGGAGACCCAGTACTTC.

The chain couples TRBV7-8 to TRBJ2-7; D gene uncertain. CDR1 and CDR2 from the germline V gene are SGHVS and FQNEAQ. This CDR3 comprises 15 residues. Trimming removed 5 bases from V and 3 bases from J, with 17 bases in between. This CDR3 reads CASSPLFGPIYEQYF. The CDR3 nucleotides are TGTGCCAGCAGCCCACTTTTTGGACCTATCTACGAGCAGTACTTC.

The chain links TRBV19 to TRBJ1-2; the D gene is possibly TRBD1 (5 bases). CDR1 LNHDA and CDR2 SQIVND come from the germline V gene (reference sequence). This CDR3 is built from 17 residues. V lost 3 bases and J 4 bases, leaving 21 bases between the germline ends. The CDR3 nucleotides read TGTGCCAGTAGTATGCGCCGACCTGAGGGACGGACCTATGGCTACACCTTC. Its protein product is CASSMRRPEGRTYGYTF.